This is a list of T cell receptor beta chains from one sample in a study of read filtering for tumor transcriptome and immune sequencing. TCRdb re-called the reads through MiXCR, storing one row per CDR3 protein. Among 90,000 or so distinct CDR3 sequences listed, under 25% were seen once. Sequenced: a population of CD138-negative cells sorted from bone marrow. The source is a donor at least 40 years old with multiple myeloma. CDR3s leave out the opening cysteine and the closing phenylalanine or tryptophan. The order of the fields is J gene, V gene, CDR3 protein.

TRBJ1-2	TRBV5-5	ASSLVTANYGYT
TRBJ2-7	TRBV20-1	SAPTGTPYEQY
TRBJ2-1	TRBV5-1	ASRFSPTTEGQF
TRBJ2-7	TRBV7-8	ASSFDSTYGQY
TRBJ1-1	TRBV5-1	ASSLQGRRAEAF
TRBJ2-2	TRBV11-2	ASSPIRRQGNTGELF
TRBJ2-1	TRBV20-1	SARDSGGSYNEQF
TRBJ2-1	TRBV29-1	SANKGSSYNEQF
TRBJ2-2	TRBV5-1	ASSLRTSGPGELF
TRBJ1-1	TRBV28	ASSLRDRINTEAF
TRBJ2-5	TRBV6-6	ASSYRTSGDRAQY
TRBJ1-1	TRBV20-1	SARDQGEGTEAF
TRBJ2-3	TRBV29-1	SVQSATDTQY
TRBJ2-1	TRBV3-1	ASSQGFRGASNEQF
TRBJ1-1	TRBV27	ASSLRGGTEAF
TRBJ2-3	TRBV11-2	ASSDGITDTQY
TRBJ2-3	TRBV29-1	SVEVGGSTDTQY
TRBJ1-5	TRBV5-1	ASSLAGGRDQPQH
TRBJ2-7	TRBV12-3/TRBV12-4	ASSRDREDEQY
TRBJ2-7	TRBV27	ASSFGGGYEQY
TRBJ2-1	TRBV12-3/TRBV12-4	ASLGRGGQF
TRBJ2-7	TRBV2	ASRSGVSSYEQY
TRBJ2-2	TRBV5-6	ASSWSGTGVAGELF
TRBJ1-2	TRBV20-1	SAAKDIYGYT
TRBJ2-5	TRBV2	ASTRQGPQETQY
TRBJ1-1	TRBV28	ASSSEVMNTEAF
TRBJ2-1	TRBV5-4	ASSLGQVYGRQF
TRBJ1-2	TRBV30	AWSGQVYGYT
TRBJ1-1	TRBV6-2/TRBV6-3	ASRVDSSTEAF
TRBJ2-2	TRBV7-8	ASSTGLAGGANTGELF
TRBJ2-7	TRBV28	ASTVGDEQY
TRBJ2-1	TRBV14	ASSQDLGQVNEQF
TRBJ1-1	TRBV5-1	ASSLRTGGANTEAF
TRBJ2-3	TRBV20-1	SAREVAGVDTQY
TRBJ1-6	TRBV5-1	ASTQGEDSPLH
TRBJ2-1	TRBV19	ASSGRNNEQF
TRBJ2-5	TRBV7-8	ASSLRVAVETQY
TRBJ1-2	TRBV12-3/TRBV12-4	ASSPLRGYT
TRBJ2-2	TRBV28	ASSSDRAGTGELF
TRBJ2-2	TRBV5-1	ASSQGAANTGELF
TRBJ2-3	TRBV5-1	ASSLEAGRTDTQY
TRBJ1-6	TRBV7-9	ASSLASNPNSPLH
TRBJ1-4	TRBV28	ASSPGGQGQRKLF
TRBJ2-3	TRBV2	ASKSFSDTQY
TRBJ2-1	TRBV27	ASSFGDGTYNEQF
TRBJ2-2	TRBV29-1	SVTQNTGELF
TRBJ2-5	TRBV12-3/TRBV12-4	ASSFRIPKTQY
TRBJ2-2	TRBV9	ASSVGGGTGELF
TRBJ2-5	TRBV6-1	ASSDSGGAKETQY
TRBJ2-1	TRBV7-9	ASSLVATGANEQF
TRBJ2-7	TRBV3-1	ASSQGTSYEQY
TRBJ2-5	TRBV28	ASRQGAGETQY
TRBJ2-7	TRBV5-1	ASAPQGGHYEQY
TRBJ2-7	TRBV23-1	ASSQSTWYEQY
TRBJ1-2	TRBV11-2	ASSRRSRGDYGYT
TRBJ2-2	TRBV2	ASRSITGELF
TRBJ1-4	TRBV28	ASSLGRRKLSNEKLF